These 21 T cell receptor beta chains share one sample of origin, sequenced in a study of blood T cell repertoires in COVID-19. Clones were read by immunoSEQ multiplex PCR, and TCRdb kept only the in-frame ones, dropping some. The sample contains under 350,000 clones, 85% to 90% of which appear only once. The sequenced sample was peripheral blood. The receptors were sampled from a man aged 40-55 years with acute or convalescent COVID-19.

Here the CDR3 reads CASSEVNRGDSPLHF. As DNA, the CDR3 is TGTGCCAGCAGTGAAGTCAACAGGGGAGATTCACCCCTCCACTTT. The rearrangement joins TRBV6-1 to TRBJ1-6, with 7 bases aligning to TRBD1. Germline CDR1 and CDR2: MNHNS and SASEGT. The CDR3 is 15 amino acids. The trim removed 1 base at V and 8 bases at J, leaving 5 bases unmatched.

The rearrangement uses TRBV19 and TRBJ2-3; TRBD2 is a possible D gene (6 bases). Germline V lookup: CDR1 LNHDA, CDR2 SQIVND (reference sequence). CDR3 length: 15 residues. The V end was cut by 3 bases, the J end by 5 bases, with 15 bases between. CDR3 sequence: CASSITRGRKDTQYF. Written as DNA, the CDR3 is TGTGCCAGTAGTATTACGCGGGGTCGGAAAGATACGCAGTATTTT.

The chain carries TRBV5-5 and TRBJ2-7, with D tentatively TRBD1 (5 bases). The germline V and J ends were trimmed by 5 bases and 3 bases, with 15 bases remaining between them. CDR3 length: 14 amino acids. Germline V gene lookup returns CDR1 SGHKS and CDR2 YYEKEE (reference sequence). The CDR3 DNA reads TGTGCCAGCAGTTCGATAGACAGCTACTACGAGCAGTACTTC. Encoded protein: CASSSIDSYYEQYF.

The chain couples TRBV7-8 to TRBJ1-3; tentative D call: TRBD1 (5 bases). V lost 5 bases and J 0 bases, leaving 14 bases between the germline ends. CDR1 and CDR2 (germline): SGHVS, FQNEAQ. CDR3 length: 16 amino acids. The CDR3: CASSKAGPVSGNTIYF. CDR3 bases: TGTGCCAGCAGCAAGGCAGGGCCTGTCTCTGGAAACACCATATATTTT.

This chain joins TRBV12-3 or TRBV12-4 and TRBJ1-1; D is possibly TRBD1 (6 bases). The V end was cut by 2 bases, the J end by 8 bases, with 12 bases between. The CDR3 length is 13 residues. The CDR3 DNA reads as TGTGCCAGCAGTTTACGCCGGGACATCGAAGCTTTCTTT. It is translated as CASSLRRDIEAFF.

The chain has TRBV12-3 or TRBV12-4 and TRBJ2-2; 7 positions match TRBD1. V gave up 11 bases and J gave up 4 bases; unmatched junction bases: 1. The CDR3 sequence is 11 residues long. The CDR3 region is CAAGGTGELFF. The DNA of the CDR3 is TGTGCCGCAGGGGGCACCGGGGAGCTGTTTTTT.

This chain links TRBV3-1 (or the pseudogene TRBV3-2) with TRBJ2-2, with D tentatively TRBD2 (5 bases). The V and J ends lost 0 bases and 5 bases respectively, with 16 bases between them. The CDR3 spans 17 residues. CDR1 is LGHDT and CDR2 is YNNKEL in the germline V gene (reference sequence). CDR3 nucleotides: TGTGCCAGCAGCCAAGATGTTCGACCTCGCGGGACCGGGGAGCTGTTTTTT. Its translation is CASSQDVRPRGTGELFF.

The DNA of the CDR3 is TGTGCCAGCAGCTTAAATGTTAGGGCAGGGGCCTACGAGCAGTACTTC. Protein sequence: CASSLNVRAGAYEQYF. The chain recombines TRBV7-2 with TRBJ2-7, with a possible D match to TRBD1 (6 bases). V lost 2 bases and J lost 2, with 16 bases in between. This CDR3 is built from 16 residues. From germline, CDR1 is SGHTA and CDR2 FQGNSA.

This clone was counted a single time. The CDR3 region has the DNA TGTGCCATCATGGAGGGTCGTGGGGGATCGAATTCACCCCTCCACTTT. Translated, it gives CAIMEGRGGSNSPLHF. The chain has TRBV10-3 and TRBJ1-6; possible D gene TRBD1, 5 bases. Germline assignment: CDR1 ENHRY and CDR2 SYGVKD. Trimming removed 7 bases at V and 7 bases at J, with 20 bases between. This CDR3 has 16 residues.

V usage is TRBV30 and J usage is TRBJ2-7; D is perhaps TRBD2 (6 bases). The CDR3 length is 13 residues. Germline-derived CDR1 and CDR2 are GTSNPN and SVGIG (reference sequence). The V and J ends lost 0 bases and 3 bases respectively, with 9 bases between them. The chain's CDR3 is CAWSVGGDYEQYF. The CDR3 DNA reads TGTGCCTGGAGTGTGGGGGGAGACTACGAGCAGTACTTC.

This clone was detected only once. This chain connects TRBV7-2 to TRBJ1-6; D is possibly TRBD1 (6 bases). Germline CDR1 is SGHTA and CDR2 is FQGNSA. The CDR3 runs to 13 residues. The germline V and J ends were trimmed by 5 bases and 11 bases, with 13 bases remaining between them. The CDR3 sequence is CASSLDRSAPLHF. The DNA for the CDR3 is TGTGCCAGCAGCCTGGACAGATCAGCACCCCTCCACTTT.

V gene TRBV5-1 combines with J gene TRBJ2-7; 7 positions match TRBD1. Germline V gene data show CDR1 as SGHRS and CDR2 as YFSETQ. The CDR3 sequence is 15 residues long. V trimming: 0 bases; J trimming: 3 bases; junction bases outside the gene matches: 6. The CDR3 sequence is CASSLGTGDNYEQYF. CDR3 bases: TGCGCCAGCAGCTTGGGAACAGGGGATAACTACGAGCAGTACTTC. Full variable domain (rest looked up from reference TRBV5-1 and TRBJ2-7): KAGVTQTPRYLIKTRGQQVTLSCSPISGHRSVSWYQQTPGQGLQFLFEYFSETQRNKGNFPGRFSGRQFSNSRSEMNVSTLELGDSALYLCASSLGTGDNYEQYFGPGTRLTVT.

The chain couples TRBV11-1 to TRBJ2-7; 7 bases line up with TRBD1. The CDR3 has 14 amino acids. Germline V gene sequence: CDR1 SGHAT, CDR2 FQDESV (reference sequence). V was pared by 5 bases and J by 0 bases, with 4 bases of the junction left unmatched. CDR3 in amino acids: CASSPGDSSYEQYF. CDR3 coding DNA: TGTGCCAGCAGCCCTGGGGACAGCTCCTACGAGCAGTACTTC.

This clone was seen only once. The V gene is TRBV5-4, the J gene TRBJ2-1; TRBD2 aligns across 12 bases. Germline assignment: CDR1 SGHNT and CDR2 YYREEE (reference sequence). There are 17 residues in the CDR3. J was trimmed by 6 bases and V by 4 bases; bases with no gene match: 11. CDR3 region: CASSAPPSGGALNEQFF. The CDR3 DNA reads as TGTGCCAGCAGCGCCCCGCCTAGCGGGGGGGCGCTCAATGAGCAGTTCTTC.

This clone was found a few times. The chain joins TRBV5-6 to TRBJ2-7; 8 bases fit TRBD1. V dropped 3 bases and J dropped 5; count of bases not matched to a gene: 7. Germline CDR1 and CDR2: SGHDT and YYEEEE. This CDR3 region has 14 residues. CDR3 region: CASSYGQGLHEQYF. CDR3 DNA sequence: TGTGCCAGCAGCTACGGACAGGGTTTGCACGAGCAGTACTTC.

This chain uses TRBV5-6 with TRBJ2-3, with D possibly TRBD1 on 5 matching bases. The CDR3 has 15 residues. The germline gives CDR1 SGHDT, CDR2 YYEEEE. Trimming removed 4 bases from V and 3 bases from J, with 15 bases in between. The CDR3 loop reads CASSPPRATTDTQYF. The CDR3 nucleotides are TGTGCCAGCAGCCCGCCCAGGGCTACTACAGATACGCAGTATTTT.

There are a few counts of this clone. The chain couples TRBV12-3 or TRBV12-4 to TRBJ1-2; 7 bases map to TRBD1. Trimming cost V 5 bases and J 8 bases; bases outside gene matches: 8. CDR3 length: 13 residues. CDR3 DNA sequence: TGTGCCAGCAGTACAGGGGAGAGTGGGGGCTACACCTTC. This gives the protein CASSTGESGGYTF.

The V and J genes are TRBV2 and TRBJ1-6; D is possibly TRBD1 (5 bases). The V end was cut by 7 bases, the J end by 3 bases, with 16 bases between. The CDR3 runs to 16 residues. Germline V gene sequence: CDR1 SNHLY, CDR2 FYNNEI. The CDR3: CASNPTRQIYNSPLHF. The CDR3 bases are TGTGCCAGCAATCCTACCCGACAGATCTATAATTCACCCCTCCACTTT.

The chain joins TRBV4-1 to TRBJ1-1; D not certain. V lost 6 bases and J lost 0, with 8 bases in between. The CDR3 is made up of 13 amino acids. In germline, CDR1 is MGHRA, CDR2 YSYEKL. CDR3 residues: CASSLTVNTEAFF. CDR3 nucleotide sequence: TGCGCCAGCAGTCTCACAGTGAACACTGAAGCTTTCTTT.

The genes are TRBV7-2 and TRBJ2-1; D is uncertain. Germline V gene lookup returns CDR1 SGHTA and CDR2 FQGNSA. The CDR3 extends over 13 amino acids. V was pared by 1 base and J by 7 bases, with 8 bases between. CDR3 sequence reads: CASSLGRLNEQFF. The CDR3 DNA follows: TGTGCCAGCAGCTTAGGAAGACTTAATGAGCAGTTCTTC.

The genes are TRBV10-1 and TRBJ1-1, with a tentative D call TRBD1 (5 bases). This CDR3 comprises 15 residues. The V and J ends lost 10 bases and 0 bases respectively, with 18 bases between them. The germline gives CDR1 WNHNN, CDR2 SYGVQD (reference sequence). Here the CDR3 DNA reads TGCGCCACACAGGTCGGATACTGTATGAACACTGAAGCTTTCTTT. It translates to CATQVGYCMNTEAFF.